Below, 23 T cell receptor beta chains from the same sample are listed, as sequenced in a study of blood T cell repertoires in COVID-19. Method: immunoSEQ multiplex PCR; TCRdb's copy keeps in-frame clones and lacks some. The table lists around 450,000 clones, around 89% of them singletons. What was sequenced was peripheral blood. The receptors stem from a woman aged 25-40 years with acute or convalescent COVID-19.

The V gene is TRBV7-9, the J gene TRBJ1-1, with a tentative D call TRBD1 (5 bases). The CDR3 totals 13 residues. CDR1 is SEHNR and CDR2 is FQNEAQ in the germline V gene (reference sequence). The V and J ends lost 5 bases and 3 bases respectively, with 10 bases between them. This CDR3 reads CASSHGQHTEAFF. The CDR3 DNA sequence: TGTGCCAGCAGCCATGGACAACACACTGAAGCTTTCTTT.

V and J are TRBV11-2 and TRBJ2-7; D is possibly TRBD2 (6 bases). Germline values: CDR1 SGHAT, CDR2 FQNNGV. This CDR3 comprises 14 residues. V was pared by 1 base and J by 3 bases, with 10 bases between. CDR3 coding DNA: TGTGCCAGCAGCTTAGTAGTCGGGGGCTACGAGCAGTACTTC. It codes for CASSLVVGGYEQYF.

The V call is TRBV7-9, the J call TRBJ2-1, with 9 bases that match TRBD1. Trimming cost V 5 bases and J 5 bases; bases outside gene matches: 10. The germline V gene has CDR1 SEHNR and CDR2 FQNEAQ (reference sequence). There are 16 residues in the CDR3. The CDR3 protein is CASSGVGQGNHNEQFF. CDR3 coding DNA: TGTGCCAGCAGCGGCGTGGGACAGGGAAACCACAATGAGCAGTTCTTC.

This chain connects TRBV30 to TRBJ2-3; TRBD2 might be the D (6 bases). Germline CDR1 is GTSNPN and CDR2 is SVGIG (reference sequence). V shed 5 bases and J shed 5 bases, with 8 bases lying between them. The CDR3 extends over 11 amino acids. Here the CDR3 reads CAWSREDTQYF. The CDR3 region has the DNA TGTGCCTGGTCGCGGGAAGATACGCAGTATTTT.

The chain recombines TRBV29-1 with TRBJ2-1, with D possibly matching TRBD1 (6 bases). V was cut by 5 bases and J by 7 bases, with 21 bases left in between. CDR1 is SQVTM, CDR2 ANQGSEA, per germline. CDR3 size: 15 residues. The CDR3 nucleotides are TGCAGCGTTTCCCCCCGGGACAAGGTGGGGAATGAGCAGTTCTTC. Residues: CSVSPRDKVGNEQFF.

The chain combines TRBV5-4 with TRBJ2-7; D call uncertain. Between the trimmed V and J ends, which lost 4 bases and 7 bases, there was a span of 15 bases. Germline CDR1 and CDR2: SGHNT and YYREEE (reference sequence). This CDR3 is 13 amino acids long. CDR3 residues: CASSTDNVREQYF. In nucleotides, the CDR3 is TGTGCCAGCAGCACTGACAACGTTCGGGAGCAGTACTTC. The entire variable domain, with the rest obtained from reference TRBV5-4 and TRBJ2-7, is as follows: ETGVTQSPTHLIKTRGQQVTLRCSSQSGHNTVSWYQQALGQGPQFIFQYYREEENGRGNFPPRFSGLQFPNYSSELNVNALELDDSALYLCASSTDNVREQYFGPGTRLTVT.

This clone was seen more than once but under ten times. The chain joins TRBV4-1 to TRBJ1-5, with 7 positions matching TRBD1. The CDR3 runs 16 residues. Germline lookup yields CDR1 MGHRA and CDR2 YSYEKL. V dropped 1 base and J dropped 7; count of bases not matched to a gene: 10. The CDR3 reads CASSQVSDREYQPQHF. The CDR3 DNA is TGCGCCAGCAGCCAAGTGAGCGACAGGGAATACCAGCCCCAGCATTTT.

This rearrangement joins TRBV9 to TRBJ1-3, with 9 nucleotides matching TRBD1. The CDR3 totals 15 residues. Per germline, CDR1 SGDLS and CDR2 YYNGEE. V shed 3 bases and J 4 bases; nucleotides not matched to a gene: 5. Here the CDR3 DNA reads TGTGCCAGCAGCGCTGGGACAGGGCCCGGAAACACCATATATTTT. Its protein is CASSAGTGPGNTIYF.

The chain recombines TRBV2 with TRBJ2-3, with 9 positions matching TRBD2. With V trimmed by 6 bases and J by 0 bases, 4 bases remained unmatched. The germline CDR1 and CDR2 sequences are SNHLY and FYNNEI. The CDR3 consists of 15 residues. CDR3 nucleotides: TGTGCCAGCAGGGCTAGCGGGGATAGCACAGATACGCAGTATTTT. Protein sequence: CASRASGDSTDTQYF.

The chain uses TRBV24-1 and TRBJ2-7, with 7 bases that match TRBD1. Germline values: CDR1 KGHDR, CDR2 SFDVKD. J lost 0 bases, V lost 2 bases, and 6 bases had no gene match. This CDR3 region has 16 residues. Here the CDR3 reads CATSDSGQESSYEQYF. Here the CDR3 DNA reads TGTGCCACCAGTGATTCCGGACAGGAGAGCTCCTACGAGCAGTACTTC.

The V and J genes are TRBV5-8 and TRBJ1-5, with D maybe TRBD1 (6 bases). The CDR3 is made up of 15 amino acids. The germline V gene has CDR1 SGHTS and CDR2 YDEGEE. V was trimmed by 4 bases and J by 3 bases, leaving 14 bases between them. DNA for the CDR3: TGTGCCAGCAGCATTGGACAGTTGAACAATCAGCCCCAGCATTTT. Translated, it gives CASSIGQLNNQPQHF.

The rearrangement joins TRBV15 to TRBJ2-5; 9 nucleotides line up with TRBD2. V shed 5 bases, J shed 6 bases, and the junction held 10 bases outside the gene matches. The germline gives CDR1 LNHNV, CDR2 YYDKDF (reference sequence). The CDR3 loop spans 15 amino acids. CDR3 loop: CATSARLAVGKTQYF. CDR3 nucleotides: TGTGCCACCAGCGCCAGACTAGCGGTAGGGAAGACCCAGTACTTC.

The chain couples TRBV3-1 (or the pseudogene TRBV3-2) to TRBJ2-1, with 7 bases that match TRBD2. Germline V gene lookup returns CDR1 LGHDT and CDR2 YNNKEL (reference sequence). CDR3 length: 18 amino acids. Trimming removed 0 bases from V and 0 bases from J; junction bases left unmatched: 8. The CDR3 DNA is TGTGCCAGCAGCCAAGATCTACAGCGGGGTGGCTCCTACAATGAGCAGTTCTTC. This sequence encodes CASSQDLQRGGSYNEQFF.

This clone came up once. CDR3 in amino acids: CSVRDSGDKNIQYF. DNA for the CDR3: TGCAGCGTTCGGGACAGCGGTGACAAAAACATTCAGTACTTC. The gene calls are TRBV29-1 and TRBJ2-4; TRBD1 agrees at 7 bases. The CDR3 consists of 14 residues. Per the germline V gene, CDR1 is SQVTM and CDR2 is ANQGSEA. Trimming at V came to 5 bases and at J to 3 bases, leaving 7 bases not matched to a gene.

This chain joins TRBV7-8 and TRBJ1-4; 10 bases agree with TRBD1. The V gene's germline CDR1 is SGHVS and CDR2 FQNEAQ. The trim removed 1 base at V and 5 bases at J, leaving 7 bases unmatched. CDR3 length: 17 residues. CDR3 protein: CASSLVTGGDYNEKLFF. CDR3 sequence (DNA): TGTGCCAGCAGCTTAGTGACAGGGGGCGATTACAATGAAAAACTGTTTTTT.

The chain has TRBV11-2 and TRBJ1-5, with D unresolved. V dropped 4 bases and J dropped 5 bases, with 15 bases sitting between them. This CDR3 contains 15 residues. Per the germline V gene, CDR1 is SGHAT and CDR2 is FQNNGV. The DNA of the CDR3 is TGTGCCAGCAGCTCATCGGGAGGGTGGGATCAGCCCCAGCATTTT. Translated: CASSSSGGWDQPQHF.

In DNA form, the CDR3 reads TGTGCCAGCAGTCAGGGACAGGGGGGAGTTTACACCTTC. Encoded protein: CASSQGQGGVYTF. The genes are TRBV27 and TRBJ1-2; 11 nucleotides agree with TRBD1. The V segment lost 5 bases and the J segment 11 bases; nucleotides outside the gene matches: 7. Germline loops: CDR1 MNHEY, CDR2 SMNVEV (reference sequence). This CDR3 region has 13 residues.

The chain combines TRBV19 with TRBJ1-5; TRBD1 agrees at 10 bases. CDR1 LNHDA and CDR2 SQIVND come from the germline V gene (reference sequence). J gave up 7 bases and V 4 bases, and 13 bases lay outside the gene matches. The CDR3 spans 17 residues. CDR3 coding DNA: TGTGCCAGTAGTACAATAGGGACAGGGGCCTCCAAACAGCCCCAGCATTTT. Translated, it gives CASSTIGTGASKQPQHF.

The chain has TRBV5-1 and TRBJ2-1, with 7 bases fitting TRBD2. Per the germline V gene, CDR1 is SGHRS and CDR2 is YFSETQ. The CDR3 spans 15 residues. Unmatched junction bases numbered 5, after V lost 0 bases and J lost 5 bases. The CDR3 region has the DNA TGCGCCAGCAGCTTGGTTCCTAGCGGAAACAATGAGCAGTTCTTC. Translated: CASSLVPSGNNEQFF.

The count of this clone is one. V usage is TRBV2 and J usage is TRBJ2-2; TRBD1 matches at 8 bases. V gave up 2 bases and J gave up 6 bases; unmatched junction bases: 11. The CDR3 sequence is 17 residues long. Germline assignment: CDR1 SNHLY and CDR2 FYNNEI. CDR3 DNA: TGTGCCAGCAGTGAAAAGTCGACAGGGGATATCCCCGGGGAGCTGTTTTTT. Its protein is CASSEKSTGDIPGELFF. Variable domain in full (rest from reference TRBV2 and TRBJ2-2): EPEVTQTPSHQVTQMGQEVILRCVPISNHLYFYWYRQILGQKVEFLVSFYNNEISEKSEIFDDQFSVERPDGSNFTLKIRSTKLEDSAMYFCASSEKSTGDIPGELFFGEGSRLTVL.

The chain recombines TRBV6-5 with TRBJ1-1; perhaps TRBD1 as D (6 bases). CDR3 size: 12 residues. The V end lost 6 bases, the J end lost 1 base, and 6 bases lay between the germline ends. The germline V gene has CDR1 MNHEY and CDR2 SVGAGI. In nucleotides, the CDR3 is TGTGCCAGCAGCAGGGGGAACACTGAAGCTTTCTTT. The encoded protein is CASSRGNTEAFF.

This clone was observed a single time. The DNA of the CDR3 is TGCAGTGCTAGTGTCAGCGGGGGCCGACGTTACAATGAGCAGTTCTTC. It codes for CSASVSGGRRYNEQFF. The chain carries TRBV20-1 and TRBJ2-1, with 8 bases fitting TRBD2. V was pared by 3 bases and J by 4 bases, with 11 bases of the junction left unmatched. This CDR3 contains 16 residues. CDR1 and CDR2 from the germline V gene are DFQATT and SNEGSKA (reference sequence).

The CDR3 protein is CAARGGEDGYTF. For the CDR3, the DNA is TGTGCCGCGAGGGGGGGAGAGGATGGCTACACCTTC. V gene TRBV3-1 (or the pseudogene TRBV3-2) combines with J gene TRBJ1-2; the D gene is possibly TRBD1 (6 bases). The length of the CDR3 is 12 residues. CDR1 and CDR2 (germline): LGHDT, YNNKEL (reference sequence). V was cut by 11 bases and J by 6 bases, with 16 bases left in between.